The 4 T cell receptor beta chains given below trace back to one sample, sequenced in a study of T-cell memory formation after mild COVID-19. TCRdb ran MiXCR on the 5' RACE reads and lists one entry per CDR3 protein. The data hold roughly 450,000 distinct CDR3 sequences, with 18% observed a single time. Sequenced material: PBMCs or a T cell subset sorted from them (not recorded which). These receptors all stem from an adult woman who had mild COVID-19 (a few samples of this study predate the infection). Cell type and time point are not known.

This clonotype was picked up a small number of times. V usage is TRBV12-3 or TRBV12-4 and J usage is TRBJ2-2; D may be TRBD2 (5 bases). Trimming stripped 4 bases from V and 3 bases from J, with 12 bases between. This CDR3 is 15 amino acids long. CDR3: CASSSSSGYTGELFF. DNA of the CDR3: TGTGCCAGCAGTTCATCTTCGGGGTACACCGGGGAGCTGTTTTTT.

The V call is TRBV6-5, the J call TRBJ1-2; tentative D call: TRBD1 (5 bases). This CDR3 contains 13 residues. Between the trimmed V and J ends, which lost 11 bases and 2 bases, there was a span of 15 bases. Per the germline V gene, CDR1 is MNHEY and CDR2 is SVGAGI. The CDR3 nucleotides are TGTGCCGCGAGGGGACGGGACAACTATGGCTACACCTTC. The encoded protein is CAARGRDNYGYTF.

The table lists this clonotype with many counts. The genes are TRBV7-2 and TRBJ1-2, with a possible D match to TRBD1 (6 bases). The germline V gene encodes CDR1 SGHTA and CDR2 FQGNSA. V was pared by 6 bases and J by 4 bases, with 18 bases between. This CDR3 has 15 amino acids. The CDR3 is CASSFSTSGAYGYTF. The CDR3 region has the DNA TGTGCCAGCAGTTTTTCCACCTCAGGGGCCTATGGCTACACCTTC.

The chain is built from TRBV10-3 and TRBJ1-5; unclear D gene. The germline CDR1 and CDR2 sequences are ENHRY and SYGVKD. There are 12 residues in the CDR3. The germline V and J ends were trimmed by 1 base and 4 bases, with 2 bases remaining between them. CDR3 sequence: CAISELNQPQHF. CDR3 nucleotides: TGTGCCATCAGTGAGTTGAATCAGCCCCAGCATTTT.